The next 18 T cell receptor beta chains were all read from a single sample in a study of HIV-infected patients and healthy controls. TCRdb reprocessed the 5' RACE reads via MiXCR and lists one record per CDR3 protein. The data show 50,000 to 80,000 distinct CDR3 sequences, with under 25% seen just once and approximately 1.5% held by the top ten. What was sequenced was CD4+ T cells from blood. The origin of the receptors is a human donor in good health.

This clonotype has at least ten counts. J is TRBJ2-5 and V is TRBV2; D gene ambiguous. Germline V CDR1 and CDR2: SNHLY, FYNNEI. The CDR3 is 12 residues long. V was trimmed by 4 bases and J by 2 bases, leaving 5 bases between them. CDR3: CASSVVQETQYF. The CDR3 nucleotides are TGTGCCAGCAGTGTGGTACAAGAGACCCAGTACTTC.

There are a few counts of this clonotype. The CDR3 reads CASSPSGAASPLHF. In nucleotides, the CDR3 is TGCGCCAGCAGCCCCAGTGGGGCAGCTTCACCCCTCCACTTT. The chain employs TRBV5-1 and TRBJ1-6; TRBD1 is a possible D gene (5 bases). The germline V gene has CDR1 SGHRS and CDR2 YFSETQ. V was shortened by 4 bases and J by 9 bases, with 14 bases between the two germline ends. This CDR3 is built from 14 residues.

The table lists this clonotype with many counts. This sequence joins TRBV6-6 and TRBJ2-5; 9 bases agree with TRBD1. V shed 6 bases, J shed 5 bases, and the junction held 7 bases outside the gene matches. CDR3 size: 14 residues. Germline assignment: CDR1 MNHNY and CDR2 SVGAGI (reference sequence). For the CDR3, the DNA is TGTGCCAGCAGCGTACAGGGGGCGCGGGAGACCCAGTACTTC. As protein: CASSVQGARETQYF.

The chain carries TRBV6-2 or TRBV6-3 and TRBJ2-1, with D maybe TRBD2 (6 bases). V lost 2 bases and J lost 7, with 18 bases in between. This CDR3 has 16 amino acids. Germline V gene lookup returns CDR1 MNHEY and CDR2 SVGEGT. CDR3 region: CASSYTTGVLTNEQFF. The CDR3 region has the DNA TGTGCCAGCAGTTACACTACGGGAGTTCTTACGAATGAGCAGTTCTTC.

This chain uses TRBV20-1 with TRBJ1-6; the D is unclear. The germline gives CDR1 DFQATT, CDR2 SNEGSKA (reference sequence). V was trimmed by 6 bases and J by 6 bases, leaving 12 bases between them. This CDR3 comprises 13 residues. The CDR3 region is CSAGLGVNSPLHF. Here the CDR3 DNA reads TGCAGTGCCGGCCTCGGAGTTAATTCACCCCTCCACTTT.

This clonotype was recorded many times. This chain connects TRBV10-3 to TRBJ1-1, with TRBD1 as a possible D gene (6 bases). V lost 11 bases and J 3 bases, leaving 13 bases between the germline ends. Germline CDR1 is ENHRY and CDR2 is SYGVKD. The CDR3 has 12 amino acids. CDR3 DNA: TGTGCCGCACAGGGTAGGGACACTGAAGCTTTCTTT. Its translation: CAAQGRDTEAFF.

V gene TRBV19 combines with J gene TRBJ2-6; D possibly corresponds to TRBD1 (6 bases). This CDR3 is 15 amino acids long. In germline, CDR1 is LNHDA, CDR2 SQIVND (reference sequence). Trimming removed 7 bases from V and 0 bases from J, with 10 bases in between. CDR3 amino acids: CASKGTHSGANVLTF. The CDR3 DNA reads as TGTGCCAGTAAGGGGACACACTCTGGGGCCAACGTCCTGACTTTC.

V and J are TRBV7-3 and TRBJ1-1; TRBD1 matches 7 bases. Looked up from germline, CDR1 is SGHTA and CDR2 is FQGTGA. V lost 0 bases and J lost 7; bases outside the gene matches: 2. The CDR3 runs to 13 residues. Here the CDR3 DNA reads TGTGCCAGCAGCTTAACCGGGACAGTTGAAGCTTTCTTT. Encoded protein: CASSLTGTVEAFF.

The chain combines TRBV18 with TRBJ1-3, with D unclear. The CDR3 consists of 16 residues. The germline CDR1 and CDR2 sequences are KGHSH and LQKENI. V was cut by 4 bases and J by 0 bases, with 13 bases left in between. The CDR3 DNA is TGTGCCAGCTCACTGAAGGCGTCACACTCTGGAAACACCATATATTTT. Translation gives CASSLKASHSGNTIYF.

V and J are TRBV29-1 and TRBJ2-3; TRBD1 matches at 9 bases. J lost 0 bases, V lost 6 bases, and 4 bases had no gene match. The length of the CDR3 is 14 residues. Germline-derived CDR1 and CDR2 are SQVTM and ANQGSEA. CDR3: CSVKDRGSTDTQYF. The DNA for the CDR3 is TGCAGCGTCAAGGACAGGGGTAGCACAGATACGCAGTATTTT.

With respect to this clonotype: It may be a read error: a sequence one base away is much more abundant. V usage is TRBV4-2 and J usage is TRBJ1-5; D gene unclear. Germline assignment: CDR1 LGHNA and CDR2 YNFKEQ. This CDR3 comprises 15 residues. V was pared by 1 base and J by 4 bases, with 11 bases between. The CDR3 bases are TGTGCCAGCAGCCAAGGTTTAGCCGGGAATCAGCCCCAGCATTTT. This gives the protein CASSQGLAGNQPQHF.

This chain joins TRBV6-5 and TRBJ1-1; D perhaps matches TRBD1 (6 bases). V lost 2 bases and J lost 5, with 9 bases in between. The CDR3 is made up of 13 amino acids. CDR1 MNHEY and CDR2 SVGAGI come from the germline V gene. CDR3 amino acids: CASSYRGKTEAFF. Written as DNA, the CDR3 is TGTGCCAGCAGTTACAGGGGGAAGACTGAAGCTTTCTTT.

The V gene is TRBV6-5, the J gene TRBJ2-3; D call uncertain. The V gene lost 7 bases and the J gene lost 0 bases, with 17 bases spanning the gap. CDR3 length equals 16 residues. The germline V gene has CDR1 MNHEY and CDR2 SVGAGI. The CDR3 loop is CASNPLRMSSTDTQYF. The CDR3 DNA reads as TGTGCCAGCAACCCGCTAAGGATGTCCAGCACAGATACGCAGTATTTT.

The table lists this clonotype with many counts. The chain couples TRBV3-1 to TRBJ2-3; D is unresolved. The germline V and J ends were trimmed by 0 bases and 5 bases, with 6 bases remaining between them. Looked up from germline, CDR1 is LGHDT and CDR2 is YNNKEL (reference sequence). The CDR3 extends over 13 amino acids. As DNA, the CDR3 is TGTGCCAGCAGCCAAGATCCTAGAGATACGCAGTATTTT. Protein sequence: CASSQDPRDTQYF.

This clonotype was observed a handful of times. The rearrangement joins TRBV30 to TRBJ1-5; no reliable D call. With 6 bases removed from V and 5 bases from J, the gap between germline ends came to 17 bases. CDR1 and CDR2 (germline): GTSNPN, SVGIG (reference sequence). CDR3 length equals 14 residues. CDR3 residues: CACQSGYLHQPQHF. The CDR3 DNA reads TGTGCCTGTCAATCGGGGTACCTCCATCAGCCCCAGCATTTT. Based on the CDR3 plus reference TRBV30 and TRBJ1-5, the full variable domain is SQTIHQWPATLVQPVGSPLSLECTVEGTSNPNLYWYRQAAGRGLQLLFYSVGIGQISSEVPQNLSASRPQDRQFILSSKKLLLSDSGFYLCACQSGYLHQPQHFGDGTRLSIL.

The CDR3 region has the DNA TGTGCCAGCTCACCAGGGACAGGGGAATATGGCTACACCTTC. It is translated as CASSPGTGEYGYTF. The chain employs TRBV18 and TRBJ1-2; 10 bases map to TRBD1. In germline, CDR1 is KGHSH, CDR2 LQKENI. The length of the CDR3 is 14 residues. The junction had 2 bases not matched to a gene; V was cut back by 2 bases and J by 5 bases.

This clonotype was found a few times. The CDR3 loop is CASSPQGAHTEAFF. The CDR3 bases are TGTGCCAGCTCACCTCAGGGGGCCCACACTGAAGCTTTCTTT. The chain recombines TRBV18 with TRBJ1-1, with TRBD1 matching 8 bases. This CDR3 spans 14 amino acids. V lost 3 bases, J lost 3 bases, and 3 bases stayed unmatched. Germline lookup yields CDR1 KGHSH and CDR2 LQKENI.

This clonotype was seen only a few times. Here the CDR3 reads CASSVPGIETQYF. In nucleotides, the CDR3 is TGTGCCAGCAGCGTACCAGGAATTGAAACGCAGTATTTT. The chain links TRBV9 to TRBJ2-3; unclear D gene. The CDR3 loop spans 13 amino acids. V was shortened by 1 base and J by 9 bases, with 12 bases between the two germline ends. Per germline, CDR1 SGDLS and CDR2 YYNGEE.